This TCR beta chain was captured in a study of T cell responses to AZD1222 COVID-19 vaccine. TCRdb's copy holds only in-frame clones and misses some; the assay was immunoSEQ multiplex PCR. The repertoire consists of just over 60,000 clones, with roughly three quarters occurring once and the leading ten covering about an eighth. The CDR3 extends over 19 amino acids. CDR1 is SGHRS and CDR2 is YFSETQ in the germline V gene. Germline trimming cut 3 bases from V and 0 bases from J; bases unmatched to any gene: 14. Here the sequenced sample was peripheral blood, taken on day 0 of AZD1222 vaccination. The clonotype originates from an adult in good health. The genes are TRBV5-1 and TRBJ2-1, with 8 nucleotides matching TRBD2. The CDR3 DNA sequence: TGCGCCAGCAGCTCGGCGGGGGGTCGACCTCCTAGCTCCTACAATGAGCAGTTCTTC. Amino acid sequence: CASSSAGGRPPSSYNEQFF.